The present T cell receptor beta chain was sequenced within a study of blood T cell repertoires in COVID-19. Study as a whole: Researchers got acute and convalescent COVID-19 samples from the United States, Italy and Spain. The cDNA or gDNA used as material had been derived from T cells, B-cell-depleted T cells, or PBMCs.

Original data processing: The assay estimated nucleated cells by amplifying reference gene primers. TCRdb's table, derived via immunoSEQ multiplex PCR, lists solely in-frame clones and lacks some. V, J and clone size reflect that table, while D and trimming were determined from the DNA. The profile covers 300,000 to 400,000 clones, with about 90% appearing a single time and roughly 3.5% taken by the ten largest. V was shortened by 5 bases and J by 8 bases, with 16 bases between the two germline ends. This CDR3 region has 14 residues. Germline values: CDR1 MNHEY, CDR2 SVGEGT. The receptor comes from a woman between 18 and 29 years old who had recovered from COVID-19. The gene calls are TRBV6-2 or TRBV6-3 and TRBJ2-1, with D possibly matching TRBD2 (6 bases). The sequenced material came from peripheral blood. The DNA for the CDR3 is TGTGCCAGCAGTGGAATACTAGGGACTGATGAGCAGTTCTTC. Translated, it gives CASSGILGTDEQFF.